The T cell receptor beta chain described here comes from a study of T cells after yellow fever vaccination. Overall study findings and caveats: At under 97% for CD4 and over 80% for CD8, most primary-vaccination clones showed up again after the booster. By day 5 rather than day 15, the secondary response had peaked, though it was weaker.

TCRdb re-analysed the 5' RACE reads in MiXCR, keeping a single row per CDR3 protein. The sample yields hundreds of thousands of distinct CDR3 sequences, approximately 8% seen once. This clonotype was picked up a small number of times. What it binds is unknown. The CDR3 is 14 residues long. The V and J ends lost 7 bases and 4 bases, in that order; junction bases with no gene match: 5. Germline CDR1 is SNHLY and CDR2 is FYNNEI. The source is a man aged 18-30 years who received the YFV17D yellow fever vaccine. The chain combines TRBV2 with TRBJ1-2; 11 bases line up with TRBD1. The material sequenced was PBMCs, taken 45 days after the first yellow fever vaccination. CDR3 coding DNA: TGTGCCAGCATGCCGGGACAGGGGGGCTATGGCTACACCTTC. Residues: CASMPGQGGYGYTF. Drawing the rest from reference TRBV2 and TRBJ1-2, the complete variable domain is EPEVTQTPSHQVTQMGQEVILRCVPISNHLYFYWYRQILGQKVEFLVSFYNNEISEKSEIFDDQFSVERPDGSNFTLKIRSTKLEDSAMYFCASMPGQGGYGYTFGSGTRLTVV.